This T cell receptor beta chain was recovered during a study of T cells after yellow fever vaccination. General study points: Reappearing after the booster were most of the clones from primary vaccination (about 96% CD4, approximately 89% CD8).

Template-switching 5'RACE yielded the TCR cDNA; a universal primer site and UMIs were added in the process. TCRdb itself ran the 5' RACE reads through MiXCR, one entry per CDR3 protein. This sample has 450,000 to 550,000 distinct CDR3 sequences; 15% to 20% occur once, and the top ten carry 13% to 15%. V gave up 6 bases and J gave up 5 bases, with 19 bases separating them. CDR3 length: 15 amino acids. Remarks on this clonotype: Its antigen is not identified.

The chain is built from TRBV12-3 or TRBV12-4 and TRBJ2-5; D is perhaps TRBD1 (6 bases). Material: PBMCs, obtained 15 days after the yellow fever booster vaccination. The clonotype originates from a man aged 25-45 years who received the YFV17D yellow fever vaccine. DNA for the CDR3: TGTGCCAGCAGCCCCTTCACATGGGGGCGGGAGACCCAGTACTTC. As protein: CASSPFTWGRETQYF.